These 12 T cell receptor beta chains were all obtained from the same sample, sequenced in a study of response to subunit inactivated influenza vaccine. TCRdb used MiXCR to reprocess the RT-PCR reads, holding one entry per CDR3 protein. The data show fewer than 650,000 distinct CDR3 sequences, with approximately 13% seen just once and over 10% held by the top ten. Sequenced material: PBMCs from blood, taken 35 to 45 days after vaccination. These receptors originate from a man in his fifties who received an inactivated influenza vaccine.

This clonotype was found a few times. This chain connects TRBV9 to TRBJ1-2; D is uncertain. With 0 bases removed from V and 0 bases from J, the gap between germline ends came to 9 bases. The CDR3 consists of 15 residues. CDR1 and CDR2 (germline): SGDLS, YYNGEE. CDR3 region: CASSVVGGANYGYTF. DNA of the CDR3: TGTGCCAGCAGCGTAGTTGGCGGGGCTAACTATGGCTACACCTTC. The full variable domain, rest sourced from reference TRBV9 and TRBJ1-2, is DSGVTQTPKHLITATGQRVTLRCSPRSGDLSVYWYQQSLDQGLQFLIQYYNGEERAKGNILERFSAQQFPDLHSELNLSSLELGDSALYFCASSVVGGANYGYTFGSGTRLTVV.

This clonotype was counted a few times. The V call is TRBV5-4, the J call TRBJ2-1, with no clear D. CDR1 SGHNT and CDR2 YYREEE come from the germline V gene (reference sequence). The CDR3 spans 14 residues. Deletions cut 2 bases from V and 6 bases from J, with 12 bases between. In DNA, the CDR3 is TGTGCCAGCAGCTTCGGTGCGGCTCCCAATGAGCAGTTCTTC. Translated: CASSFGAAPNEQFF.

This chain joins TRBV5-1 and TRBJ1-1, with D perhaps matching TRBD1 (6 bases). Trimming stripped 0 bases from V and 4 bases from J, with 13 bases between. The V gene's germline CDR1 is SGHRS and CDR2 YFSETQ. This CDR3 has 15 residues. The CDR3 sequence is CASSLDGGLSTEAFF. DNA of the CDR3: TGCGCCAGCAGCTTGGATGGGGGGCTGAGCACTGAAGCTTTCTTT.

This clonotype was counted only a few times. This sequence joins TRBV6-1 and TRBJ2-3, with 10 positions matching TRBD2. Germline lookup yields CDR1 MNHNS and CDR2 SASEGT. This CDR3 has 15 residues. V lost 5 bases and J lost 2; bases outside the gene matches: 4. The CDR3 nucleotides read TGTGCCAGCAGTCGTAGCGGGGGGACCACAGATACGCAGTATTTT. Amino acids: CASSRSGGTTDTQYF.

This clonotype was seen a handful of times. The J gene is TRBJ1-2, the V gene TRBV4-3; 7 nucleotides agree with TRBD1. There are 15 residues in the CDR3. Germline V gene lookup returns CDR1 LGHNA and CDR2 YSLEER. V was clipped by 0 bases and J by 3 bases; unmatched bases: 4. This CDR3 reads CASSQEQGKDYGYTF. The CDR3 DNA sequence: TGCGCCAGCAGCCAAGAACAGGGGAAGGACTATGGCTACACCTTC.

The chain employs TRBV20-1 and TRBJ1-2; 7 nucleotides line up with TRBD1. V was clipped by 5 bases and J by 8 bases; unmatched bases: 8. Germline loops: CDR1 DFQATT, CDR2 SNEGSKA (reference sequence). This CDR3 comprises 12 residues. CDR3 nucleotides: TGCAGTGCTCGACAGGGACCCGCAGGCTACACCTTC. This codes for CSARQGPAGYTF.

A few counts support this clonotype. This rearrangement joins TRBV3-1 to TRBJ2-7; 7 bases agree with TRBD2. The V gene's germline CDR1 is LGHDT and CDR2 YNNKEL (reference sequence). Unmatched junction bases numbered 4, after V lost 4 bases and J lost 1 base. The CDR3 covers 14 residues. The CDR3 DNA reads TGTGCCAGCAGCCTTCGACTAGCTTCCTACGAGCAGTACTTC. The encoded protein is CASSLRLASYEQYF.

This clonotype was recorded many times. CDR3 sequence reads: CSALEVKAFF. CDR3 bases: TGCAGCGCTCTTGAAGTGAAGGCTTTCTTT. The chain is built from TRBV29-1 and TRBJ1-1; D is unresolved. The CDR3 has 10 residues. Looked up from germline, CDR1 is SQVTM and CDR2 is ANQGSEA. V lost 7 bases, J lost 11 bases, and 14 bases lay in between.

The rearrangement joins TRBV30 to TRBJ2-7; TRBD1 aligns across 10 bases. Germline CDR1 and CDR2: GTSNPN and SVGIG (reference sequence). The ends lost 8 bases at V and 4 bases at J; junction bases unmatched: 11. This CDR3 has 14 residues. The CDR3 sequence is CAGFDRGRRYEQYF. DNA for the CDR3: TGTGCCGGCTTCGACAGGGGGCGAAGATACGAGCAGTACTTC.

This clonotype came up a few times. This chain connects TRBV15 to TRBJ2-7, with 8 bases matching TRBD1. Germline V lookup: CDR1 LNHNV, CDR2 YYDKDF (reference sequence). The CDR3 sequence is 17 residues long. V lost 1 base, J lost 2 bases, and 10 bases stayed unmatched. The CDR3 bases are TGTGCCACCAGCAGAGGAGAGGGGACAGGACTACCCTACGAGCAGTACTTC. It yields the protein CATSRGEGTGLPYEQYF.

This clonotype was picked up a small number of times. The V gene is TRBV6-1, the J gene TRBJ2-2; 11 nucleotides agree with TRBD2. The length of the CDR3 is 16 residues. Germline assignment: CDR1 MNHNS and CDR2 SASEGT. The V and J ends lost 7 bases and 4 bases, in that order; junction bases with no gene match: 8. CDR3 nucleotides: TGTGCCAGCATCGAACTAGCGGGAGTCGGCACCGGGGAGCTGTTTTTT. Encoded protein: CASIELAGVGTGELFF.

Many counts were recorded for this clonotype. The chain couples TRBV4-3 to TRBJ1-6; no definite D call. Germline lookup yields CDR1 LGHNA and CDR2 YSLEER. V was shortened by 0 bases and J by 5 bases, with 8 bases between the two germline ends. The CDR3 loop spans 15 amino acids. The CDR3 region is CASSQDWVDNSPLHF. The DNA for the CDR3 is TGCGCCAGCAGCCAAGACTGGGTAGATAATTCACCCCTCCACTTT.